Detailed here is one T cell receptor beta chain. Its matching antigen is unknown. This CDR3 is built from 14 residues. Deletions cut 7 bases from V and 7 bases from J, with 14 bases between. Looked up from germline, CDR1 is LNHDA and CDR2 is SQIVND (reference sequence). Vbeta (60) and Jbeta (13) primers were used in the PCR. In the authors' methods: Unique TCR beta chains totaled around 86 million in a later count, with around 11 million of them shared. Profiled with immunoSEQ multiplex PCR; TCRdb holds only in-frame clones, not every one. Clone size and V and J calls were adopted from that table, with D and trimming inferred from the DNA. Here the sample spans some 170,000 clones, approximately 70% being singletons. These data originate in a study of cytomegalovirus exposure and HLA in healthy donors. Study-wide findings and caveats: Because they were indistinguishable, some V segments, including TRBV6-2 and TRBV6-3, were excluded.

The source of this sequence is a man aged 18 to 30 in good health and CMV-seropositive. The gene calls are TRBV19 and TRBJ1-6; D unclear. Material: PBMCs. The CDR3 DNA reads TGTGCCAGTACTACGGAGGGTCGGAATTCACCCCTCCACTTT. Its translation: CASTTEGRNSPLHF. Combining the CDR3 with reference TRBV19 and TRBJ1-6 gives the whole variable domain DGGITQSPKYLFRKEGQNVTLSCEQNLNHDAMYWYRQDPGQGLRLIYYSQIVNDFQKGDIAEGYSVSREKKESFPLTVTSAQKNPTAFYLCASTTEGRNSPLHFGNGTRLTVT.